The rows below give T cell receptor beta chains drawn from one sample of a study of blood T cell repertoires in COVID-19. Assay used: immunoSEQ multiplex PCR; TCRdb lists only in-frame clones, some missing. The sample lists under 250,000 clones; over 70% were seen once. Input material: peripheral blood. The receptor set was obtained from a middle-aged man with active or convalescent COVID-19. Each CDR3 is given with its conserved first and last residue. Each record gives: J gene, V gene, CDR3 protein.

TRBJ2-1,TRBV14,CASSQEPGVGNEQFF
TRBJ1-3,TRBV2,CASSMRVSGNTIYF
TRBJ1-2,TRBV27,CASTRIGDSLVYGYTF
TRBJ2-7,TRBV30,CACRSSEGTIYEQYF
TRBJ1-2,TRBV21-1,CASSKTGQHYGYTF
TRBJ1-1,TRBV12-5,CASGRVSTEAFF
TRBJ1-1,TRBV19,CASSIEPYRAVNTEAFF
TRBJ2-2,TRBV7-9,CASSLMRGLITDTGELFF
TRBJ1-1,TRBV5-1,CASSLGRDTEAFF
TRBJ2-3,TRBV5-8,CASSWTGVDTQYF
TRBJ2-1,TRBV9,CASSVDRGLDEQFF
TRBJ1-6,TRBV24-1,CATIKQRNSPLHF
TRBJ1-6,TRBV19,CASSVGTGVSPLHF
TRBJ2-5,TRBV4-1,CASSQTPGQTPGTQYF
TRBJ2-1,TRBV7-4,CASSPTTSGFCSSYNEQFF
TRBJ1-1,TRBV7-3,CASSAQKNTEAFF
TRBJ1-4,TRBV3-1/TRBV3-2,CASSQDSSNEKLFF
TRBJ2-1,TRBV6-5,CASSSGLRHEQFF
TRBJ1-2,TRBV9,CASQGGHGYTF
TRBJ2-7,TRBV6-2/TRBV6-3,CASSYSFRRLAGEYEQYF
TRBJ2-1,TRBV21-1,CASSKESGRAECTGEQFF
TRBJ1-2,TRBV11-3,CASSHGDRAIGGYTF
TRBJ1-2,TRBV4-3,CASSHEELGGYTF
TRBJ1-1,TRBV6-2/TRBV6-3,CASSLPSGGKAEAFF
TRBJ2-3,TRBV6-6,CASVGGHTDTQYF
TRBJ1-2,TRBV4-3,CASSQGDRRFNGYTF
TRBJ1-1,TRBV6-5,CASKIPGNTEAFF
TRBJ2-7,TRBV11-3,CASSLVPGTSGTTRQYF
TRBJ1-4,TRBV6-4,CASSTTSRRRYEKLFF
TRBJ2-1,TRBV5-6,CASSLQVDEQFF
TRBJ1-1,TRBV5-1,CASSTRTGGDTEAFF
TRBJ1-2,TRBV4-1,CASSQGKGPYYGYTF
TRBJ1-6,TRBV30,CAWNTGSPLHF
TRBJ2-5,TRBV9,CASSVAGGQETQYF
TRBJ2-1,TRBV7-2,CASSLTSGGGNEQFF
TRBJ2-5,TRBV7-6,CASSRTGRETQYF
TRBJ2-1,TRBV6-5,CATSVLVSSYNEQFF
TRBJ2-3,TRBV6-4,CASSERPSGSSTDTQYF